This T cell receptor (beta chain) was sequenced in a study of blood T cell repertoires in COVID-19. Data came from immunoSEQ multiplex PCR; TCRdb stores just in-frame clones and leaves some out. The sample lists around 310,000 clones, approximately 90% occurring once. The germline gives CDR1 SGHTA, CDR2 FQGTGA. CDR3 length: 13 residues. Trimming cost V 1 base and J 6 bases, with 6 bases left between them. Sequenced sample: peripheral blood. J is TRBJ2-2 and V is TRBV7-3; no definite D call. This TCR derives from a woman in her thirties with COVID-19, enrolled during active disease. DNA of the CDR3: TGTGCCAGCAGCTTAATCCGGTCCGGGGAGCTGTTTTTT. This translates into CASSLIRSGELFF.